This T cell receptor (beta chain) was sequenced in a study of OX40 agonist ivuxolimab in advanced cancers. Study information: Patients received ivuxolimab, an agonistic anti-OX40 (CD134) antibody. Checkpoint inhibitors had been given previously to roughly 40% of patients.

V lost 4 bases and J lost 1, with 7 bases in between. The CDR3 sequence is 13 residues long. Germline V gives CDR1 SNHLY, CDR2 FYNNEI. Whole-study results and caveats: Partial responders receiving 0.1-3.0 mg/kg showed among the lowest clonal expansion.

Concerning this clone itself: The antigen is not known.

Assay used: immunoSEQ multiplex PCR; TCRdb lists only in-frame clones, some missing. This repertoire shows tens of thousands of clones, around 94% found once; its top ten account for about 15%. The specimen was CD4+ or CD8+ T cells sorted from blood, collected in a trial of the OX40 agonist ivuxolimab. The chain has TRBV2 and TRBJ1-1; D is unresolved. This clonotype originated in an adult with an advanced solid tumor such as melanoma, head and neck, liver or kidney cancer. The CDR3, as DNA: TGTGCCAGCAGTGCCACCCCGAACACTGAAGCTTTCTTT. It codes for CASSATPNTEAFF.